This TCR beta chain was found in a study of early T cells in non-severe SARS-CoV-2 infection. Attached unique molecular identifiers marked individual cDNA molecules. TCRdb ran MiXCR on the 5' RACE reads and lists one entry per CDR3 protein. This repertoire shows about 97,000 distinct CDR3 sequences, approximately 10% found once; its top ten account for approximately 4.7%. About this clonotype itself: Its antigen is currently unknown.

Study findings and constraints: Anti-spike CD8 responses were favored by VDJdb matching, which missed private and CD4 specificities.

CDR3 length equals 16 residues. Trimming at V came to 1 base and at J to 6 bases, leaving 5 bases not matched to a gene. Germline V gives CDR1 SGHDT, CDR2 YYEEEE. The input for sequencing was whole blood, taken at baseline. The V and J genes are TRBV5-6 and TRBJ2-1; 12 nucleotides align to TRBD1. The sequence was obtained from an adult who was a healthcare worker with PCR-confirmed SARS-CoV-2 infection or an uninfected control (not recorded which). CDR3 loop: CASSLSGTGGLNEQFF. DNA for the CDR3: TGTGCCAGCAGCTTGTCCGGGACAGGGGGCCTCAATGAGCAGTTCTTC. The full variable domain, rest sourced from reference TRBV5-6 and TRBJ2-1, is DAGVTQSPTHLIKTRGQQVTLRCSPKSGHDTVSWYQQALGQGPQFIFQYYEEEERQRGNFPDRFSGHQFPNYSSELNVNALLLGDSALYLCASSLSGTGGLNEQFFGPGTRLTVL.